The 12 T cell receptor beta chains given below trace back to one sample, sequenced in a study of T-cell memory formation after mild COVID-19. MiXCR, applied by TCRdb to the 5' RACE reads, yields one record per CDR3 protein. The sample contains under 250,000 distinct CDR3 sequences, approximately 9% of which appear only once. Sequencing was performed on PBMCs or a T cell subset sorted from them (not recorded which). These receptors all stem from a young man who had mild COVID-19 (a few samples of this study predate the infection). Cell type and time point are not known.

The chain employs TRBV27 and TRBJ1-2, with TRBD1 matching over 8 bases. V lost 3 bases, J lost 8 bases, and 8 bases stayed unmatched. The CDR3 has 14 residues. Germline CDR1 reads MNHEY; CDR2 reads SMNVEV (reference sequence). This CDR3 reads CASSFRTGIGGYTF. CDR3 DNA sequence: TGTGCCAGCAGTTTTAGGACAGGGATAGGAGGCTACACCTTC.

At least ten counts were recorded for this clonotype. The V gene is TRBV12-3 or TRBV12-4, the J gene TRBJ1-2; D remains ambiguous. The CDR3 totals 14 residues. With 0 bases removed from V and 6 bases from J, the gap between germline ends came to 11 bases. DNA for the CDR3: TGTGCCAGCAGTTTAGCGCATGTCCCGGATGGCTACACCTTC. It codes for CASSLAHVPDGYTF.

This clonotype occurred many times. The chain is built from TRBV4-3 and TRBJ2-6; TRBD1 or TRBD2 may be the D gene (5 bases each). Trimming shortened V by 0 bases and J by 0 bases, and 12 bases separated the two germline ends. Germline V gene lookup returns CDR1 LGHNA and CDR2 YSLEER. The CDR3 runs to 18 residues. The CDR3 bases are TGCGCCAGCAGCCAAGATCAGAAGGGACCCTCTGGGGCCAACGTCCTGACTTTC. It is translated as CASSQDQKGPSGANVLTF.

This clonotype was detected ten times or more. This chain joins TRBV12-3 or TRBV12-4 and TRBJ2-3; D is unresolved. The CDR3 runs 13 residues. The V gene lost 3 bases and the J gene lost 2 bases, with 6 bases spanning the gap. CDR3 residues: CASSFELTDTQYF. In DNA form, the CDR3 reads TGTGCCAGCAGTTTCGAGCTCACAGATACGCAGTATTTT.

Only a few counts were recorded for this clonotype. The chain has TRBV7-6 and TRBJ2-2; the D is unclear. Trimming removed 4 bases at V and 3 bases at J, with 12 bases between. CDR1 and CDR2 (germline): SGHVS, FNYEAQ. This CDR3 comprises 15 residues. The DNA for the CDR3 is TGTGCCAGCAGCTCTTCGACGGCCTACACCGGGGAGCTGTTTTTT. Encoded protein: CASSSSTAYTGELFF.

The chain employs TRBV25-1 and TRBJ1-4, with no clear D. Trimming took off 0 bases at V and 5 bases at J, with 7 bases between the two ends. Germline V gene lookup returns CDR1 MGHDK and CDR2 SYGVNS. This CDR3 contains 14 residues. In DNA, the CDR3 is TGTGCCAGCAGTGAATATCATGGAAATGAAAAACTGTTTTTT. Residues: CASSEYHGNEKLFF.

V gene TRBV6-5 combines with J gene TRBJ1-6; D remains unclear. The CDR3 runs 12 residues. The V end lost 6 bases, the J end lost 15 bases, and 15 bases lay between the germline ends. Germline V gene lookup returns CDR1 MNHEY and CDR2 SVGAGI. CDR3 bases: TGTGCCAGCAGCACACGGCGTAATAACCTCCACTTT. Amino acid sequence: CASSTRRNNLHF.

Here the CDR3 DNA reads TGTGCCAGCAGCGTAGGTGGGGGGGCTGGCTCCTACAATGAGCAGTTCTTC. This codes for CASSVGGGAGSYNEQFF. The rearrangement links TRBV9 to TRBJ2-1; possible D gene TRBD2, 7 bases. V lost 0 bases and J 0 bases, leaving 13 bases between the germline ends. From germline, CDR1 is SGDLS and CDR2 YYNGEE. The CDR3 has 17 amino acids.

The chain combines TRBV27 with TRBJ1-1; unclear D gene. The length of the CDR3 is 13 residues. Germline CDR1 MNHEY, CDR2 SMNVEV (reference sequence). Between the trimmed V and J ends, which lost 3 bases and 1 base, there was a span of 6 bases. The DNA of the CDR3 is TGTGCCAGCAGTTTTGCGGAGAACACTGAAGCTTTCTTT. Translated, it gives CASSFAENTEAFF.

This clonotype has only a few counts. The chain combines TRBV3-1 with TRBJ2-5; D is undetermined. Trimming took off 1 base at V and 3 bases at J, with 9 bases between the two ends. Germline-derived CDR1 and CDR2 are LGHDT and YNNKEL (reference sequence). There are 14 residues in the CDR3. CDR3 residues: CASSQVASEETQYF. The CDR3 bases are TGTGCCAGCAGCCAAGTGGCATCGGAAGAGACCCAGTACTTC.

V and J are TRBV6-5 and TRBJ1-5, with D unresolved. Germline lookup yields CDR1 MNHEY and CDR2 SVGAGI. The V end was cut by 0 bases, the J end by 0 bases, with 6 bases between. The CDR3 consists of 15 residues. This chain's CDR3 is CASSYSGLSNQPQHF. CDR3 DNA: TGTGCCAGCAGTTACTCCGGGCTTAGCAATCAGCCCCAGCATTTT.

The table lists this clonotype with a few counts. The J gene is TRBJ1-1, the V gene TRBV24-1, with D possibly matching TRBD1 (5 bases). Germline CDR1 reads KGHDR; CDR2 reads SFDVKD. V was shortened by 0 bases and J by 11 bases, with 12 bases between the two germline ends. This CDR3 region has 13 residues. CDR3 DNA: TGTGCCACCAGTGATTTGCGGGGCTTGGAGGCTTTCTTT. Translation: CATSDLRGLEAFF.